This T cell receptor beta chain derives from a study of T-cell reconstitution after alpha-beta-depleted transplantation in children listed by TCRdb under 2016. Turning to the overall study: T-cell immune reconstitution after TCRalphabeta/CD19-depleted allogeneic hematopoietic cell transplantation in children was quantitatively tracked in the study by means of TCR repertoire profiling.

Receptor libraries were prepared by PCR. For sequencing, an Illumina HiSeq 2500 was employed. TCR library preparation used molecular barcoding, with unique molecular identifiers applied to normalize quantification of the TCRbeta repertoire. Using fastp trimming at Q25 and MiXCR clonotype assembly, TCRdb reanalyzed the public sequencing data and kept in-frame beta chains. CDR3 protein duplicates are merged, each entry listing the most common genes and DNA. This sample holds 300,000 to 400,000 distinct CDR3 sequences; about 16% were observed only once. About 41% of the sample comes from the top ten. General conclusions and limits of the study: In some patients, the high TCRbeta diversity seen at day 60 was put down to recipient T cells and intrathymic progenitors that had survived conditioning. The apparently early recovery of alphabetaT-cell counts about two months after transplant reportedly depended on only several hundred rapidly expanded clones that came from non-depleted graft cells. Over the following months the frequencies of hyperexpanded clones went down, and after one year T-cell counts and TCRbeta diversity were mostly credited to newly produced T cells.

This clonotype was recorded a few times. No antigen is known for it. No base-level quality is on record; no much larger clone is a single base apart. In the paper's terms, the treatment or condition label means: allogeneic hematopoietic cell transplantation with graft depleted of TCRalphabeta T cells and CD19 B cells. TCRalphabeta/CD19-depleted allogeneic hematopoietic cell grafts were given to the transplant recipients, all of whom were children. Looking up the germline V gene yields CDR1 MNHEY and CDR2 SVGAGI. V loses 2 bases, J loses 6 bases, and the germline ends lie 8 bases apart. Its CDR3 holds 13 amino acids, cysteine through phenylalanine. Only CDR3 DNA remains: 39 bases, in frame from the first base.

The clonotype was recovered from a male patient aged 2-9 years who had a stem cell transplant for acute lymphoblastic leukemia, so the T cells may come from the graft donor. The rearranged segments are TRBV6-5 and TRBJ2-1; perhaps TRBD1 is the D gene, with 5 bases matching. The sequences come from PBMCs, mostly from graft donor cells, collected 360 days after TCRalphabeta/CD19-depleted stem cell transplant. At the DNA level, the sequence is TGTGCCAGCAGTTACAGGGGCGGCAATGAGCAGTTCTTC. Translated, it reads CASSYRGGNEQFF.